The 21 T cell receptor beta chains below were found in one sample sequenced in a study of blood T cell repertoires in COVID-19. Data came from immunoSEQ multiplex PCR; TCRdb stores just in-frame clones and leaves some out. The sample has about 120,000 clones, roughly 87% seen once. The sequenced sample was peripheral blood. The receptors here all came from a woman aged 80 or over with acute or convalescent COVID-19.

This sequence joins TRBV7-6 and TRBJ1-5; weak D call: TRBD1 (6 bases). The germline CDR1 and CDR2 sequences are SGHVS and FNYEAQ. Trimming left V 1 base short and J 5 bases short, with 6 bases between. The CDR3 spans 13 residues. CDR3 loop: CASSLEGDQPQHF. For the CDR3, the DNA is TGTGCCAGCAGCTTAGAGGGGGATCAGCCCCAGCATTTT.

The chain uses TRBV10-3 and TRBJ1-1; D ambiguous. Deletions cut 2 bases from V and 1 base from J, with 8 bases between. CDR1 and CDR2 (germline): ENHRY, SYGVKD. The CDR3 is 14 residues long. Here the CDR3 reads CAISERTPNTEAFF. The CDR3 DNA reads as TGTGCCATCAGTGAGCGAACACCGAACACTGAAGCTTTCTTT.

This rearrangement joins TRBV12-5 to TRBJ1-1, with D perhaps TRBD1 (5 bases). The germline V gene encodes CDR1 LGHNT and CDR2 FRNRAP. The CDR3 spans 16 residues. Between the trimmed V and J ends, which lost 0 bases and 1 base, there was a span of 12 bases. CDR3 in DNA: TGTGCTAGTGGTTTGGTACTAAGGGGCTCGAACACTGAAGCTTTCTTT. Translating gives CASGLVLRGSNTEAFF.

The genes are TRBV7-2 and TRBJ2-7; 10 bases fit TRBD1. The junction had 4 bases not matched to a gene; V was cut back by 5 bases and J by 0 bases. This CDR3 has 15 residues. CDR1 is SGHTA and CDR2 is FQGNSA in the germline V gene. As DNA, the CDR3 is TGTGCCAGCAGCCCCCGGGACAGGGGCTCCTACGAGCAGTACTTC. Encoded protein: CASSPRDRGSYEQYF.

This rearrangement joins TRBV28 to TRBJ2-7, with D perhaps TRBD1 (5 bases). This CDR3 region has 12 residues. Germline assignment: CDR1 MDHEN and CDR2 SYDVKM. V was clipped by 5 bases and J by 11 bases, with 16 bases between them. DNA of the CDR3: TGTGCCAGCAGTCAAGGACACTACCGAGAGTACTTC. Protein sequence: CASSQGHYREYF. Drawing the rest from reference TRBV28 and TRBJ2-7, the complete variable domain is DVKVTQSSRYLVKRTGEKVFLECVQDMDHENMFWYRQDPGLGLRLIYFSYDVKMKEKGDIPEGYSVSREKKERFSLILESASTNQTSMYLCASSQGHYREYFGPGTRLTVT.

V and J are TRBV3-1 (or the pseudogene TRBV3-2) and TRBJ1-1, with 7 bases identical to TRBD1. The CDR3 totals 15 residues. Germline assignment: CDR1 LGHDT and CDR2 YNNKEL (reference sequence). V lost 4 bases, J lost 1 base, and 6 bases stayed unmatched. In DNA, the CDR3 is TGTGCCAGCAGCCCATGGGACAGAAGGAACACTGAAGCTTTCTTT. As protein: CASSPWDRRNTEAFF.

The genes are TRBV19 and TRBJ2-1, with D possibly TRBD2 on 8 matching bases. Trimming stripped 6 bases from V and 6 bases from J, with 21 bases between. CDR1 LNHDA and CDR2 SQIVND come from the germline V gene (reference sequence). CDR3 length equals 16 residues. The CDR3 region has the DNA TGTGCCAGTAGCCTCCGGGGGGGACAGCCATTCAATGAGCAGTTCTTC. It is translated as CASSLRGGQPFNEQFF. Filled out from reference TRBV19 and TRBJ2-1, the complete variable domain reads DGGITQSPKYLFRKEGQNVTLSCEQNLNHDAMYWYRQDPGQGLRLIYYSQIVNDFQKGDIAEGYSVSREKKESFPLTVTSAQKNPTAFYLCASSLRGGQPFNEQFFGPGTRLTVL.

CDR3 in amino acids: CASSQAGQEQNTEAFF. The CDR3 coding sequence is TGTGCCAGCAGCCAAGCTGGCCAAGAACAGAACACTGAAGCTTTCTTT. The chain uses TRBV14 and TRBJ1-1; D is unclear. CDR1 and CDR2 (germline): SGHDN, FVKESK. The germline V and J ends were trimmed by 1 base and 1 base, with 13 bases remaining between them. The CDR3 has 16 amino acids.

Concerning this clone: The germline gene is not matched at one end of the junction; a read error may be the cause. The rearrangement uses TRBV6-5 and TRBJ1-2; TRBD1 is a possible D gene (6 bases). The CDR3 contains 16 residues. Germline V gene lookup returns CDR1 MNHEY and CDR2 SVGAGI. The CDR3 loop is CASSYYPTGNNYGYTF. The CDR3 region has the DNA TGTGCCAGCAGCTACTATCCCACAGGGAATAACTATGGCTACACCTTC.

The rearrangement uses TRBV2 and TRBJ1-2; TRBD1 aligns across 10 bases. J gave up 6 bases and V 6 bases, and 7 bases lay outside the gene matches. In germline, CDR1 is SNHLY, CDR2 FYNNEI. This CDR3 region has 14 residues. CDR3 amino acids: CASRGTGARHGYTF. As DNA, the CDR3 is TGTGCCAGCAGGGGGACAGGGGCGAGGCATGGCTACACCTTC.

The rearrangement joins TRBV19 to TRBJ1-5; tentative D call: TRBD1 (5 bases). Trimming cost V 10 bases and J 0 bases, with 13 bases left between them. CDR1 LNHDA and CDR2 SQIVND come from the germline V gene (reference sequence). CDR3 length: 14 residues. CDR3 DNA sequence: TGTGCCACTCAGGGAGGGAATAGCAATCAGCCCCAGCATTTT. The encoded protein is CATQGGNSNQPQHF. Supplemented by reference TRBV19 and TRBJ1-5, the full variable domain reads DGGITQSPKYLFRKEGQNVTLSCEQNLNHDAMYWYRQDPGQGLRLIYYSQIVNDFQKGDIAEGYSVSREKKESFPLTVTSAQKNPTAFYLCATQGGNSNQPQHFGDGTRLSIL.

The chain links TRBV9 to TRBJ1-2; D possibly corresponds to TRBD1 (5 bases). The CDR3 has 15 residues. Trimming removed 2 bases at V and 1 base at J, with 12 bases between. Germline CDR1 reads SGDLS; CDR2 reads YYNGEE. The CDR3 nucleotides are TGTGCCAGCAGCGTCCTTCCGACAGTTAACTATGGCTACACCTTC. Translated: CASSVLPTVNYGYTF.

The V gene is TRBV7-8, the J gene TRBJ2-5, with D hard to call. The germline gives CDR1 SGHVS, CDR2 FQNEAQ. The CDR3 totals 13 residues. V gave up 7 bases and J gave up 2 bases, with 11 bases separating them. The CDR3 loop reads CASNIQRQETQYF. CDR3 coding DNA: TGTGCCAGCAACATTCAGAGGCAAGAGACCCAGTACTTC. Drawing the rest from reference TRBV7-8 and TRBJ2-5, the complete variable domain is GAGVSQSPRYKVAKRGQDVALRCDPISGHVSLFWYQQALGQGPEFLTYFQNEAQLDKSGLPSDRFFAERPEGSVSTLKIQRTQQEDSAVYLCASNIQRQETQYFGPGTRLLVL.

The chain employs TRBV4-1 and TRBJ2-7; the D gene is possibly TRBD1 (6 bases). The CDR3 covers 16 residues. Trimming pared 2 bases from V and 3 bases from J, leaving 17 bases between. The germline gives CDR1 MGHRA, CDR2 YSYEKL. The CDR3 sequence: CASSQNSGASFYEQYF. In DNA form, the CDR3 reads TGCGCCAGCAGCCAAAACTCAGGGGCAAGTTTCTACGAGCAGTACTTC.

The rearrangement links TRBV19 to TRBJ2-3; 15 bases are a match to TRBD2. The junction had 2 bases not matched to a gene; V was cut back by 4 bases and J by 3 bases. Germline-derived CDR1 and CDR2 are LNHDA and SQIVND (reference sequence). The CDR3 length is 16 residues. For the CDR3, the DNA is TGTGCCAGTAGTAGGGGACTAGCGGGGGGAACAGATACGCAGTATTTT. Translating gives CASSRGLAGGTDTQYF.

The rearrangement joins TRBV5-1 to TRBJ2-3; 7 bases fit TRBD2. Per the germline V gene, CDR1 is SGHRS and CDR2 is YFSETQ. Trimming took 0 bases from V and 3 from J; bases not matched to a gene: 7. This CDR3 has 16 amino acids. CDR3 residues: CASSLGGGGGTDTQYF. CDR3 sequence (DNA): TGCGCCAGCAGCTTGGGTGGCGGGGGTGGTACAGATACGCAGTATTTT.

This sequence joins TRBV4-1 and TRBJ1-2; D gene ambiguous. The V gene's germline CDR1 is MGHRA and CDR2 YSYEKL. This CDR3 region has 15 residues. The V and J ends lost 1 base and 3 bases respectively, with 12 bases between them. CDR3 bases: TGCGCCAGCAGCCAAGCAGTAGGCGGCTACTATGGCTACACCTTC. Its translation: CASSQAVGGYYGYTF.

The gene calls are TRBV5-1 and TRBJ1-1, with D possibly being TRBD1 (6 bases). The V end lost 4 bases, the J end lost 4 bases, and 14 bases lay between the germline ends. From germline, CDR1 is SGHRS and CDR2 YFSETQ. CDR3 length equals 14 residues. CDR3 sequence (DNA): TGCGCCAGCAGCCCGGACAGCCCGAGCACTGAAGCTTTCTTT. Translation: CASSPDSPSTEAFF.

This clone appeared a single time. The chain carries TRBV2 and TRBJ1-5; D unclear. CDR3 length: 13 amino acids. Germline-derived CDR1 and CDR2 are SNHLY and FYNNEI. The germline V and J ends were trimmed by 4 bases and 5 bases, with 9 bases remaining between them. The CDR3 loop is CASSVTMDQPQHF. In nucleotides, the CDR3 is TGTGCCAGCAGTGTAACAATGGATCAGCCCCAGCATTTT.

CDR3: CASSNRDRLNTEAFF. CDR3 coding DNA: TGTGCCAGCTCAAACCGGGACAGGCTGAACACTGAAGCTTTCTTT. The V and J genes are TRBV18 and TRBJ1-1; 8 nucleotides line up with TRBD1. Germline CDR1 reads KGHSH; CDR2 reads LQKENI. The CDR3 length is 15 residues. The V segment lost 5 bases and the J segment 0 bases; nucleotides outside the gene matches: 5. The whole variable domain, remainder taken from reference TRBV18 and TRBJ1-1, is NAGVMQNPRHLVRRRGQEARLRCSPMKGHSHVYWYRQLPEEGLKFMVYLQKENIIDESGMPKERFSAEFPKEGPSILRIQQVVRGDSAAYFCASSNRDRLNTEAFFGQGTRLTVV.

This sequence joins TRBV6-6 and TRBJ1-1, with D unclear. Trimming left V 6 bases short and J 4 bases short, with 18 bases between. The CDR3 is 15 residues long. The germline CDR1 and CDR2 sequences are MNHNY and SVGAGI (reference sequence). The CDR3 bases are TGTGCCAGCAGCTGGACTCGCCCCCATGGCACTGAAGCTTTCTTT. It translates to CASSWTRPHGTEAFF.